The sequence of this T cell receptor (beta chain) was determined in a study of blood T cell repertoires in COVID-19. Only in-frame clones appear in the TCRdb table, and some are missing; sequencing was by immunoSEQ multiplex PCR. The sample has roughly 380,000 clones; around 91% are singletons. Seattle cases were enrolled at active infection and followed longitudinally. V lost 0 bases, J lost 5 bases, and 17 bases lay in between. Per the germline V gene, CDR1 is ENHRY and CDR2 is SYGVKD. The CDR3 runs to 18 residues. The chain carries TRBV10-3 and TRBJ1-6, with a possible D match to TRBD1 (5 bases). This TCR was sampled from a woman aged 40 to 49 with COVID-19, enrolled during active disease. The sample consisted of peripheral blood. The CDR3 region is CAISESRGGVTHNSPLHF. CDR3 DNA sequence: TGTGCCATCAGTGAGTCTAGGGGTGGGGTAACCCATAATTCACCCCTCCACTTT.